This TCR beta chain was identified in a study of neurological immune-mediated disorders. In germline, CDR1 is MNHNY, CDR2 SVGAGI (reference sequence). Trimming pared 0 bases from V and 9 bases from J, leaving 15 bases between. This CDR3 comprises 15 residues. This clonotype was seen at least ten times. One entry per CDR3 protein, called by TCRdb with MiXCR from the 5' RACE reads. The table includes 54,000 or so distinct CDR3 sequences, around 3.5% detected once. J is TRBJ2-1 and V is TRBV6-6; D perhaps matches TRBD2 (6 bases). Sequencing was done on a sample of PBMCs. This TCR derives from a man aged 55 to 69 with multiple sclerosis. CDR3 residues: CASSYSRRLVGEQFF. The CDR3 DNA reads as TGTGCCAGCAGTTACTCTCGACGACTAGTCGGTGAGCAGTTCTTC.